This T cell receptor beta chain was identified in a study of T-cell memory formation after mild COVID-19. About the research overall: TCR clusters were mostly donor specific. Findings of the study overall: In pre-infection memory, a portion of responding clones appeared, which suggested that cross-reactive memory joined. There was a balanced CD4/CD8 profile in clones contracting day 15 to 85, and later expanders leaned CD4+.

The trim removed 5 bases at V and 10 bases at J, leaving 14 bases unmatched. CDR1 and CDR2 (germline): SEHNR, FQNEAQ (reference sequence). The CDR3 has 15 amino acids. This clonotype was detected a few times. Its target is not known. TCRdb called the 5' RACE reads again in MiXCR, with one record for every CDR3 protein. The sample contains some 210,000 distinct CDR3 sequences, approximately 20% of which appear only once. J is TRBJ2-1 and V is TRBV7-9, with 7 bases aligning to TRBD2. This TCR came from an adult woman who had mild COVID-19 (a few samples of this study predate the infection). Cell type and time point are not known. Sequenced sample: PBMCs or a T cell subset sorted from them (not recorded which). The CDR3, as DNA: TGTGCCAGCAGCGCCGGGACTACCAAAATCGCGGAGCAGTTCTTC. As protein: CASSAGTTKIAEQFF. The full variable domain, rest sourced from reference TRBV7-9 and TRBJ2-1, is DTGVSQNPRHKITKRGQNVTFRCDPISEHNRLYWYRQTLGQGPEFLTYFQNEAQLEKSRLLSDRFSAERPKGSFSTLEIQRTEQGDSAMYLCASSAGTTKIAEQFFGPGTRLTVL.